This TCR beta chain derives from a study of cytomegalovirus exposure and HLA in healthy donors. Whole-study results and caveats: Donor immune exposure was known only as CMV serostatus.

Of note for this clone: Its antigen is unidentified.

The J segment lost 6 bases and the V segment lost 5 bases, leaving 10 bases of the junction unmatched. The CDR3 is 14 residues long. CDR1 is MNHEY, CDR2 SMNVEV, per germline (reference sequence). PCR amplification relied on 60 Vbeta primers (plus 13 Jbeta primers). Repertoires were generated with immunoSEQ multiplex PCR, while TCRdb's copy carries only in-frame clones and drops some. The sample shows about 120,000 clones, nearly 80% of them seen only once. This clonotype originated in a woman under 40 in good health and CMV-seropositive. The chain joins TRBV27 to TRBJ2-7; 7 bases agree with TRBD1. The specimen was PBMCs. This CDR3 is CASSLLRQGGEQYF. CDR3 DNA: TGTGCCAGCAGTCTACTCCGACAGGGCGGCGAGCAGTACTTC.